This T cell receptor (beta chain) was observed in a study of CD8+ T cells in alopecia areata. Looking at the study overall: It was oral tofacitinib, at 5 to 10 mg twice daily, that treated patients received. For treated patients, severity scores reflected the percentage of scalp area affected.

Regarding treatment: oral pan-JAK inhibitor, 5-10 mg twice daily. Collection of lesional scalp punch biopsies and peripheral blood was performed in alopecia areata patients. The authors extracted RNA and reverse transcribed it into cDNA as the sequencing template. This table comes from immunoSEQ multiplex PCR, and its TCRdb copy is limited to in-frame clones, with some not included. The top ten clones hold approximately 16% of a sample with some 100,000 clones, about 61% of them seen once. CDR3 size: 12 residues. V gave up 5 bases and J gave up 1 base, with 6 bases separating them. In germline, CDR1 is SGHKS, CDR2 YYEKEE (reference sequence).

The chain carries TRBV5-5 and TRBJ1-2; D is unresolved. The material sequenced was CD8+ T cells sorted from blood, taken at week 56, from a patient treated with tofacitinib. The sequence was collected from a human donor with alopecia areata. DNA of the CDR3: TGTGCCAGCAGAGCGCTTAACTATGGCTACACCTTC. Translating it yields CASRALNYGYTF. Complete variable domain (other parts from reference TRBV5-5 and TRBJ1-2): DAGVTQSPTHLIKTRGQQVTLRCSPISGHKSVSWYQQVLGQGPQFIFQYYEKEERGRGNFPDRFSARQFPNYSSELNVNALLLGDSALYLCASRALNYGYTFGSGTRLTVV.